This T cell receptor beta chain was obtained from a study of T cells in localized non-small cell lung cancer. In regard to this clone: Its matching antigen is unknown.

General observations from the study: Owing to sequencing of a solitary tumor region, heterogeneity cannot be discounted. Paired adjacent lung recovered a median approximately 57 of the top 100 tumor clones.

TCRdb's table, derived via immunoSEQ multiplex PCR, lists solely in-frame clones and lacks some. The data show some 56,000 clones, about nine tenths seen once. Trimming left V 2 bases short and J 2 bases short, with 13 bases between. The germline V gene has CDR1 MNHNY and CDR2 SVGAGI (reference sequence). The CDR3 is 16 amino acids. The sequence derives from a woman aged 40 to 75 with stage I lung adenocarcinoma. The sample consisted of peripheral blood, taken before any cancer treatment. This sequence joins TRBV6-6 and TRBJ2-1, with D perhaps TRBD2 (7 bases). This chain's CDR3 is CASSYPKGGAYNEQFF. The CDR3 coding sequence is TGTGCCAGCAGTTACCCCAAGGGGGGGGCCTACAATGAGCAGTTCTTC.